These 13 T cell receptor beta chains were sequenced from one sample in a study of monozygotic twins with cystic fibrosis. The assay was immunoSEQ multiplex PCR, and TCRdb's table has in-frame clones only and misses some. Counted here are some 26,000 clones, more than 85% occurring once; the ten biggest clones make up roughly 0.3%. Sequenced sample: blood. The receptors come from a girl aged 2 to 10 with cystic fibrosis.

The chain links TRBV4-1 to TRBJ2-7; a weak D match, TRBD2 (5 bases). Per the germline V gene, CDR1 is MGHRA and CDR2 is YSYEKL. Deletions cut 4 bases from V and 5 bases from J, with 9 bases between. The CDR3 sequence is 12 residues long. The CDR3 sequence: CASSPTADEQYF. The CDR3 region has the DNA TGCGCCAGCAGCCCAACAGCGGACGAGCAGTACTTC.

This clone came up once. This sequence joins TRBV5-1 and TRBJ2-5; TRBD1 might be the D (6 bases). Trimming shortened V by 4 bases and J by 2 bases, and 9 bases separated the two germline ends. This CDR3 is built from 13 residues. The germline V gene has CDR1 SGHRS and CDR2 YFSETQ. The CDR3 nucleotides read TGCGCCAGCAGCCGGGACATACAAGAGACCCAGTACTTC. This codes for CASSRDIQETQYF.

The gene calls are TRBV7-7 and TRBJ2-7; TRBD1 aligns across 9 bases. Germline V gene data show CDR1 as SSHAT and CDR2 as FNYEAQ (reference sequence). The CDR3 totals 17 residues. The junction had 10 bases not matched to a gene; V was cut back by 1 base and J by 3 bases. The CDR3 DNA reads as TGTGCCAGCAGCTTAGAACAGGGGGCCACCAGCGGCTACGAGCAGTACTTC. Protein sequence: CASSLEQGATSGYEQYF.

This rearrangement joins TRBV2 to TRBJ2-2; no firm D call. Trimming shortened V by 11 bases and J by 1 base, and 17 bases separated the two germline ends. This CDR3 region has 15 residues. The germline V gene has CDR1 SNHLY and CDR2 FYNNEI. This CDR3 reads CAVLTWDRNTGELFF. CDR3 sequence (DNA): TGTGCCGTCCTGACCTGGGATAGGAACACCGGGGAGCTGTTTTTT.

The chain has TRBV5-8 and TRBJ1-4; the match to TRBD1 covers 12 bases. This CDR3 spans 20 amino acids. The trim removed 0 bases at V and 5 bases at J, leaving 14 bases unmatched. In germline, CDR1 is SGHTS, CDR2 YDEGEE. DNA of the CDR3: TGTGCCAGCAGCTTGGGGACCGGGACAGGGGGCCCTCGGGGCAATGAAAAACTGTTTTTT. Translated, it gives CASSLGTGTGGPRGNEKLFF.

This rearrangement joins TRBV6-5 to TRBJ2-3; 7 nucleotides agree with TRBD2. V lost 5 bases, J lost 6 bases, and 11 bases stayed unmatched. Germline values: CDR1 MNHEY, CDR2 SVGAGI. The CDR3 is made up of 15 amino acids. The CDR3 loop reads CASSPLTSWADTQYF. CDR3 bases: TGTGCCAGCAGTCCCCTGACTAGCTGGGCTGATACGCAGTATTTT.

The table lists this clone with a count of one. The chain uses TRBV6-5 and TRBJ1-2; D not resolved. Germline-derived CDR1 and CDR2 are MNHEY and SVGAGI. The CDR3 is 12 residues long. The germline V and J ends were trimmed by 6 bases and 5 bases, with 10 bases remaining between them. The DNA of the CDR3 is TGTGCCAGCAGGGAGACCTGGTATGGCTACACCTTC. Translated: CASRETWYGYTF.

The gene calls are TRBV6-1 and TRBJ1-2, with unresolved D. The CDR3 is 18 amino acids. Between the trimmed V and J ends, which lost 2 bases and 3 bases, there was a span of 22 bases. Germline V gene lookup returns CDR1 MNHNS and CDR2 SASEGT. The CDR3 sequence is CASSEIGYSQRRHYGYTF. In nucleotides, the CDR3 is TGTGCCAGCAGTGAAATTGGGTACAGCCAGAGGAGGCACTATGGCTACACCTTC.

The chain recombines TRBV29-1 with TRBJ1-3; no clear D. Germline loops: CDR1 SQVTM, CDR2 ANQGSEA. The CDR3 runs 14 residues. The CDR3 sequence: CAILGLGSGNTIYF. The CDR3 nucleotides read TGCGCGATACTAGGCTTGGGCTCTGGAAACACCATATATTTT.

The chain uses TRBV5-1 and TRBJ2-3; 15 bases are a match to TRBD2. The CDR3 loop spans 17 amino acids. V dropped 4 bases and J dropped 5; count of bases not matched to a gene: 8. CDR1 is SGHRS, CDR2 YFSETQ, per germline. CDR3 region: CASSPGLAGGPGDTQYF. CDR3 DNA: TGCGCCAGCAGCCCCGGACTAGCGGGGGGGCCCGGAGATACGCAGTATTTT.

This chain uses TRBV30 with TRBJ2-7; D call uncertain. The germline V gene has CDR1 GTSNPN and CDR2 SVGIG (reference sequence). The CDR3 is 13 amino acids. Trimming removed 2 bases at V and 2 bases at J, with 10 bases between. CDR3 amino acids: CAWSWGLTYEQYF. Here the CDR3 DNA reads TGTGCCTGGAGTTGGGGTCTAACCTACGAGCAGTACTTC.

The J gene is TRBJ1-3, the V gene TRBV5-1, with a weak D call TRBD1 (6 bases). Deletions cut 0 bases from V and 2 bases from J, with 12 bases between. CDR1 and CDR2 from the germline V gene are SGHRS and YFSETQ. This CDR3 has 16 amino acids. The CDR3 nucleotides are TGCGCCAGCAGCTTGGTCCCGGGGGCTACTGGAAACACCATATATTTT. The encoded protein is CASSLVPGATGNTIYF.

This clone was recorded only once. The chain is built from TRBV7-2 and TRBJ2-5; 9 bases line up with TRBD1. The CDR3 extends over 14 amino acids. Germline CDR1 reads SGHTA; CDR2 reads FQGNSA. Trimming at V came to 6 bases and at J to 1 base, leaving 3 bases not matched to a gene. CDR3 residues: CASSRQGGQETQYF. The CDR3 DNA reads TGTGCCAGCAGTAGACAGGGGGGCCAAGAGACCCAGTACTTC.